A few counts support the clone carrying this TCR beta chain. Its antigen is still unknown. Germline assignment: CDR1 MNHEY and CDR2 SVGEGT. The germline V and J ends were trimmed by 4 bases and 0 bases, with 9 bases remaining between them. The CDR3 is 15 residues long. Construction of the TCR beta libraries employed iRepertoire HTBI primers in conjunction with Arm-PCR of CDR3 regions. TCRdb redid the calling of the multiplex PCR reads with MiXCR, one entry per CDR3 protein. The sample gives about 470,000 distinct CDR3 sequences, around a fifth of which show up once; around 7% is in the top ten. Stated time point: persistent/refractory GD, antithyroid drugs over 5 years with positive TRAb. The TCR library used RNA extracted from PBMCs. This specimen comes from a study of regulatory T cells in long-lasting Graves disease. Study-wide background: Over 5 years of antithyroid drugs plus positive TSH receptor antibodies defined persistent Graves' disease.

Study outcomes and limitations: The small sample size may have reduced accuracy.

Sequences were derived from peripheral blood mononuclear cells (PBMCs), sampled when the disease was refractory, from a patient treated with antithyroid drugs. This TCR was recovered from a female donor with Graves disease. The chain is built from TRBV6-2 or TRBV6-3 and TRBJ2-2; no clear D. DNA of the CDR3: TGTGCCAGCAGTTTCCGGACGACGAACACCGGGGAGCTGTTTTTT. Translation: CASSFRTTNTGELFF.